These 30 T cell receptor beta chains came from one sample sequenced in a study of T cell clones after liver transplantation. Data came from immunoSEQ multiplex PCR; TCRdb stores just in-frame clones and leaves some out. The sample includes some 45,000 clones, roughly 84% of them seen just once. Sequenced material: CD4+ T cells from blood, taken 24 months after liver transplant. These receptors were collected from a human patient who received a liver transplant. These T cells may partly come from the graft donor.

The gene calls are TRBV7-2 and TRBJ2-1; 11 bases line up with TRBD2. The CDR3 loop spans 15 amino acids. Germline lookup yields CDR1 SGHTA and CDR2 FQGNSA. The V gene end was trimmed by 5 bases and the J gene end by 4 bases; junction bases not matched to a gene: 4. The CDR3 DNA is TGTGCCAGCAGCCCTCGACTAGCGGGATACAATGAGCAGTTCTTC. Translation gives CASSPRLAGYNEQFF.

CDR3 amino acids: CASSPGQNTEAFF. The CDR3 DNA reads as TGTGCCAGCAGCCCTGGACAGAACACTGAAGCTTTCTTT. The chain is built from TRBV9 and TRBJ1-1; maybe TRBD1 (5 bases). The V gene lost 4 bases and the J gene lost 1 base, with 8 bases spanning the gap. The length of the CDR3 is 13 residues. The germline V gene encodes CDR1 SGDLS and CDR2 YYNGEE.

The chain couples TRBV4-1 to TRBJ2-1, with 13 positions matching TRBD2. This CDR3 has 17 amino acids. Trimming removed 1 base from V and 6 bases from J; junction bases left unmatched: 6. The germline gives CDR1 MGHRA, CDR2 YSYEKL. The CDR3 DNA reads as TGCGCCAGCAGCCAAGGGGCACTAGCGGGAGGGTTCAATGAGCAGTTCTTC. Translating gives CASSQGALAGGFNEQFF.

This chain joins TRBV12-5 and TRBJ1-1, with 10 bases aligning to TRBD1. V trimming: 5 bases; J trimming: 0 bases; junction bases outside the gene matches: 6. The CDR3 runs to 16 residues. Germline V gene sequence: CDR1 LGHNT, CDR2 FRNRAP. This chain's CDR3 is CASGLTGGNMNTEAFF. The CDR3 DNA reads TGTGCTAGTGGTCTGACAGGGGGCAACATGAACACTGAAGCTTTCTTT.

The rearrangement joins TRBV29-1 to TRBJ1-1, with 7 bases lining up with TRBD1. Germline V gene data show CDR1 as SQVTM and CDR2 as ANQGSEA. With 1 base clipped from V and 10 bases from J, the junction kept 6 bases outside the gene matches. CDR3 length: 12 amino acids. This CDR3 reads CSVEALGQAAFF. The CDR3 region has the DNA TGCAGCGTTGAAGCCCTAGGACAGGCAGCTTTCTTT.

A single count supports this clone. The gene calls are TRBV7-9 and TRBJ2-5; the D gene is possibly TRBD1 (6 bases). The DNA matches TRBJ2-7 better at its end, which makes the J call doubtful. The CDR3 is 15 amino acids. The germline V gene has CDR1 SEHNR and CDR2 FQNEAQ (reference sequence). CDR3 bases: TGTGCCAGCAGCTTTCAAGGCAGGGGAGCCTACGAGCAGTACTTC. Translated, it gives CASSFQGRGAYEQYF.

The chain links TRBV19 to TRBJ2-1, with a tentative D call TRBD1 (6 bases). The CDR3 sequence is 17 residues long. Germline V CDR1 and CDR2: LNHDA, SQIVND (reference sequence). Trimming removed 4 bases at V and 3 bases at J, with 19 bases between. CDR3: CASSRTHIRGSYNEQFF. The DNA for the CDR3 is TGTGCCAGTAGTAGGACTCATATCAGGGGTAGCTACAATGAGCAGTTCTTC. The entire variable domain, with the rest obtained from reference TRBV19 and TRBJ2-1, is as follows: DGGITQSPKYLFRKEGQNVTLSCEQNLNHDAMYWYRQDPGQGLRLIYYSQIVNDFQKGDIAEGYSVSREKKESFPLTVTSAQKNPTAFYLCASSRTHIRGSYNEQFFGPGTRLTVL.

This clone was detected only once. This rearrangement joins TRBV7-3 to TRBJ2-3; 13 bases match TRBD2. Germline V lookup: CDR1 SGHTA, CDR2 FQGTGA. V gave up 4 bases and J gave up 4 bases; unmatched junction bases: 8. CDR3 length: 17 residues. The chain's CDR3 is CASSSSFTSGGADTQYF. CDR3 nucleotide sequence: TGTGCCAGCAGCTCATCCTTTACTAGCGGGGGGGCAGATACGCAGTATTTT. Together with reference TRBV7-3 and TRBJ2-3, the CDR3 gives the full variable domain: GAGVSQTPSNKVTEKGKYVELRCDPISGHTALYWYRQSLGQGPEFLIYFQGTGAADDSGLPNDRFFAVRPEGSVSTLKIQRTERGDSAVYLCASSSSFTSGGADTQYFGPGTRLTVL.

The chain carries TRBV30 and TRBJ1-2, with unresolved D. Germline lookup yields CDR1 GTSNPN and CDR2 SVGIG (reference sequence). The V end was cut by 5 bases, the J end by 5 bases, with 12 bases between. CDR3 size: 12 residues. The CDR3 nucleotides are TGTGCCTGGTACGAGGTACCGTATGGCTACACCTTC. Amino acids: CAWYEVPYGYTF.

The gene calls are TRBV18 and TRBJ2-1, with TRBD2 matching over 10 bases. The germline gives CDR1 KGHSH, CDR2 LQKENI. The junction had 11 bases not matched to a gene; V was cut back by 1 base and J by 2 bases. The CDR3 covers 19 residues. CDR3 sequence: CASSPQESSGRSTYNEQFF. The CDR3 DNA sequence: TGTGCCAGCTCACCACAGGAGTCTAGCGGGAGATCGACCTACAATGAGCAGTTCTTC. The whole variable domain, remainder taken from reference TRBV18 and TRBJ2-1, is NAGVMQNPRHLVRRRGQEARLRCSPMKGHSHVYWYRQLPEEGLKFMVYLQKENIIDESGMPKERFSAEFPKEGPSILRIQQVVRGDSAAYFCASSPQESSGRSTYNEQFFGPGTRLTVL.

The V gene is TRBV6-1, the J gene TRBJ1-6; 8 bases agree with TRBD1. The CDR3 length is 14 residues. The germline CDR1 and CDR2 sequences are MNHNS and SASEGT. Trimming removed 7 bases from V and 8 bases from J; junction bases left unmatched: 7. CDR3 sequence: CASTGQGGDSPLHF. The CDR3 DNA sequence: TGTGCCAGCACCGGACAGGGTGGAGATTCACCCCTCCACTTT.

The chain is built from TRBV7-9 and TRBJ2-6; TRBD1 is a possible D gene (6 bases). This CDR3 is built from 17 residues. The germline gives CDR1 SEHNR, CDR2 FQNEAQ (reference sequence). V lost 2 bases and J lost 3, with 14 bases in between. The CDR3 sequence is CASSLIQGVSGANVLTF. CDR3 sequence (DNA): TGTGCCAGCAGCTTAATACAGGGAGTTAGTGGGGCCAACGTCCTGACTTTC.

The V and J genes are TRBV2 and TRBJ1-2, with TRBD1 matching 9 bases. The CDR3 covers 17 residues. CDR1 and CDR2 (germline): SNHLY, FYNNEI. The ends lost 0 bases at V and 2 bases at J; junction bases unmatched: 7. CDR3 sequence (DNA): TGTGCCAGCAGTGAAGCATTGTTCGGGACAGGGAACTATGGCTACACCTTC. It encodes CASSEALFGTGNYGYTF.

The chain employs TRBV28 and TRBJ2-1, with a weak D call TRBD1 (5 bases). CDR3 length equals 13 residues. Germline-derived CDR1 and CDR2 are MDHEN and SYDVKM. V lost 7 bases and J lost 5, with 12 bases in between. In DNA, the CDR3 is TGTGCCAGCAACACCAGGGTACACAATGAGCAGTTCTTC. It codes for CASNTRVHNEQFF.

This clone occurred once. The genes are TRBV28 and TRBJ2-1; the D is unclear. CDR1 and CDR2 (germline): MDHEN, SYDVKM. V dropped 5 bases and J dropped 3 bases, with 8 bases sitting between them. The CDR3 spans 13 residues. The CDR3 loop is CASSQGIYNEQFF. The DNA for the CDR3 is TGTGCCAGCAGTCAAGGGATCTACAATGAGCAGTTCTTC.

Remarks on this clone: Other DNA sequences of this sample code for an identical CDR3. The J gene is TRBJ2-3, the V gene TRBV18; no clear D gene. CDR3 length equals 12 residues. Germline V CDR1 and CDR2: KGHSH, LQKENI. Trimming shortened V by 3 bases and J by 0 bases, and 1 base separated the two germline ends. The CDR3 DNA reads TGTGCCAGCTCACCTAGCACAGATACGCAGTATTTT. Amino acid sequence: CASSPSTDTQYF.

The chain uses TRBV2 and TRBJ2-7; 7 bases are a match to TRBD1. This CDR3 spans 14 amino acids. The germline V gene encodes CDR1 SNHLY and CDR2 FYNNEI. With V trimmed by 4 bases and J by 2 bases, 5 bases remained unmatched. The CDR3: CASSVQTGTYEQYF. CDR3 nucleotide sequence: TGTGCCAGCAGTGTACAGACAGGGACCTACGAGCAGTACTTC.

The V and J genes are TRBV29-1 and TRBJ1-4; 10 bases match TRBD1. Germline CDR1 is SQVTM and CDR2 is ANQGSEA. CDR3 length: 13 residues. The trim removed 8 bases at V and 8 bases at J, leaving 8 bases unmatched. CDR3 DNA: TGCAGCTACCGGACAGGGGGTTTGGAAAAACTGTTTTTT. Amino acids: CSYRTGGLEKLFF. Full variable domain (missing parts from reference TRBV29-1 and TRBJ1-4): SAVISQKPSRDICQRGTSLTIQCQVDSQVTMMFWYRQQPGQSLTLIATANQGSEATYESGFVIDKFPISRPNLTFSTLTVSNMSPEDSSIYLCSYRTGGLEKLFFGSGTQLSVL.

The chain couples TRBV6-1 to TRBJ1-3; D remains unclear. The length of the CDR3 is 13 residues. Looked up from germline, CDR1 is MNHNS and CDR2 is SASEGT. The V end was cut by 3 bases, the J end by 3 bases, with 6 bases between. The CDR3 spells CASSEMDGNTIYF. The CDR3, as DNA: TGTGCCAGCAGTGAGATGGATGGAAACACCATATATTTT.

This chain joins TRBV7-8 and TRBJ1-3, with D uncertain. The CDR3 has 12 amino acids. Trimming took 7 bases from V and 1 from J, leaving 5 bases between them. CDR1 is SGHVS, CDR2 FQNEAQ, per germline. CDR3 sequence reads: CASTLSGNTIYF. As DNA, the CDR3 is TGTGCCAGCACTCTTTCTGGAAACACCATATATTTT.

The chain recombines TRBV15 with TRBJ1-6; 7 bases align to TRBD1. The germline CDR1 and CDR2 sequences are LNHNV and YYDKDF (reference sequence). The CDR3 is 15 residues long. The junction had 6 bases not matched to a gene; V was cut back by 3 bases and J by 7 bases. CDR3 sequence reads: CATSRTGDSNSPLHF. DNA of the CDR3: TGTGCCACCAGCAGGACTGGGGACAGCAATTCACCCCTCCACTTT.

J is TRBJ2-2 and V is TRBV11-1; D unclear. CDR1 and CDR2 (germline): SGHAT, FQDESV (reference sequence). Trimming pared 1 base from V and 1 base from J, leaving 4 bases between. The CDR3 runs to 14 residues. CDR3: CASSLVRNTGELFF. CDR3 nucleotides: TGTGCCAGCAGCTTAGTCAGGAACACCGGGGAGCTGTTTTTT.

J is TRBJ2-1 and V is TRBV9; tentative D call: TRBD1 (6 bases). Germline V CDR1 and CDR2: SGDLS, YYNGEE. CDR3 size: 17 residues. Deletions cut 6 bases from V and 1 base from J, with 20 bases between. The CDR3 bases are TGTGCCAGCACGCAGGGGAAAAAGGGAGTGTCCTACAATGAGCAGTTCTTC. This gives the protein CASTQGKKGVSYNEQFF.

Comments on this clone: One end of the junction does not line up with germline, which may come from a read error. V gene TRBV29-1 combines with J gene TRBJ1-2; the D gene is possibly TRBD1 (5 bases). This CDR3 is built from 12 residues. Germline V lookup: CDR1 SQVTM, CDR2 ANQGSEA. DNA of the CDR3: TGCAGCGTCGAAGGGGCAGGGAGAGGCTACACCTTC. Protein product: CSVEGAGRGYTF. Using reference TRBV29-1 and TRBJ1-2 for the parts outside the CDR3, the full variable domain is SAVISQKPSRDICQRGTSLTIQCQVDSQVTMMFWYRQQPGQSLTLIATANQGSEATYESGFVIDKFPISRPNLTFSTLTVSNMSPEDSSIYLCSVEGAGRGYTFGSGTRLTVV.

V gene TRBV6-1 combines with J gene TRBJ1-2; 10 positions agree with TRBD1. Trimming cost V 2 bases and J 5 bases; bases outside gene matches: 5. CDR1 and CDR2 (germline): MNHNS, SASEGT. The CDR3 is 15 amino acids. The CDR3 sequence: CASSERGTGVYGYTF. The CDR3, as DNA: TGTGCCAGCAGTGAAAGAGGGACAGGGGTTTATGGCTACACCTTC.

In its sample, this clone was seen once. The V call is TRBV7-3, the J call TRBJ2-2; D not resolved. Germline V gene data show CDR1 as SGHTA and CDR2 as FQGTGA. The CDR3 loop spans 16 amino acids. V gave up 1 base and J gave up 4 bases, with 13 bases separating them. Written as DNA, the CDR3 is TGTGCCAGCAGCTTAAACCCCTCGGTAGCCACCGGGGAGCTGTTTTTT. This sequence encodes CASSLNPSVATGELFF.

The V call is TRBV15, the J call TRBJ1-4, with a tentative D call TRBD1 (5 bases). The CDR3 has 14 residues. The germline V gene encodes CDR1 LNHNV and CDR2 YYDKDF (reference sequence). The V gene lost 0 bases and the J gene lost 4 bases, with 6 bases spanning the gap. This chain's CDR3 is CATSRDQGNEKLFF. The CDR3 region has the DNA TGTGCCACCAGCAGAGATCAGGGTAATGAAAAACTGTTTTTT.

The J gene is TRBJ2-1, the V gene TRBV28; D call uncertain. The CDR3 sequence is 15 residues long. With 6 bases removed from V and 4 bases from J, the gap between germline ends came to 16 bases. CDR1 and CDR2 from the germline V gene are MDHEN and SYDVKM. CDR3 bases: TGTGCCAGCAGCCCCAGTGTGCTAGAGTACAATGAGCAGTTCTTC. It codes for CASSPSVLEYNEQFF.

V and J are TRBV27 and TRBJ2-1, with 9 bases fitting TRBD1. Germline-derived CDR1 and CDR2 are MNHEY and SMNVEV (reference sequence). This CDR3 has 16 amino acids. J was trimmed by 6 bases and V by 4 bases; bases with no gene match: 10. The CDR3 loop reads CASSSPGTGWFNEQFF. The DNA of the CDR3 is TGTGCCAGCAGTTCTCCCGGGACAGGGTGGTTCAATGAGCAGTTCTTC.

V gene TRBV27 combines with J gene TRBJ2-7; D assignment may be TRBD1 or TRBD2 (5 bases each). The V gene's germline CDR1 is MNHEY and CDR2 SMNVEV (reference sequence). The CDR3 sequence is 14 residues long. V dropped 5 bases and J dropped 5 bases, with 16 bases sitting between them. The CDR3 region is CASSRSGTVDEQYF. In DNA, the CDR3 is TGTGCCAGCAGTCGATCAGGGACCGTGGACGAGCAGTACTTC.